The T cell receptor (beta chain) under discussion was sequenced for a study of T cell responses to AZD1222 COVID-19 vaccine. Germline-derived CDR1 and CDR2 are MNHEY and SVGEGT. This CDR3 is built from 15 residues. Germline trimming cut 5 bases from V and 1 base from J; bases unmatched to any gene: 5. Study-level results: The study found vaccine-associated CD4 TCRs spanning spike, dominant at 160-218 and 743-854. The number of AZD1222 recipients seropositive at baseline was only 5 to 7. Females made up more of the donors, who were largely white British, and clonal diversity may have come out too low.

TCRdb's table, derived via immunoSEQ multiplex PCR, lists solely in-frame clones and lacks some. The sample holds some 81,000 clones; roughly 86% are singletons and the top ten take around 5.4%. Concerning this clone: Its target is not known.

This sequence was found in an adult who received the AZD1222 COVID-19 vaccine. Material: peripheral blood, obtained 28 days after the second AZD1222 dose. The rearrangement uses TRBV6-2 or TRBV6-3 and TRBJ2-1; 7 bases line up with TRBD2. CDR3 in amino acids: CASSGGTKSYNEQFF. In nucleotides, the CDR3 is TGTGCCAGCAGTGGGGGGACTAAATCCTACAATGAGCAGTTCTTC.